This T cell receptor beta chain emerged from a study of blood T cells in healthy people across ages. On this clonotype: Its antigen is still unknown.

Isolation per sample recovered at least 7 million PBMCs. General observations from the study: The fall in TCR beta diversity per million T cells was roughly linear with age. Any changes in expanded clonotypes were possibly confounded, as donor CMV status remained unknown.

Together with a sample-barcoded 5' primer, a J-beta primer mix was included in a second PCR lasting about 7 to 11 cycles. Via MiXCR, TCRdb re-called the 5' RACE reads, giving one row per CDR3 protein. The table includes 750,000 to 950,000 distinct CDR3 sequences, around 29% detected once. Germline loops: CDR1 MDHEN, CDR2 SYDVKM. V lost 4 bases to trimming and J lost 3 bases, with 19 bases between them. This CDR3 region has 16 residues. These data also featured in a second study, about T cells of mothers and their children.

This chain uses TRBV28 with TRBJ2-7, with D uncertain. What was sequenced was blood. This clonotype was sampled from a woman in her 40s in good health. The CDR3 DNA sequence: TGTGCCAGCAGTTACCCAACCGGTCGATTACGCTACGAGCAGTACTTC. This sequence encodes CASSYPTGRLRYEQYF.